The 29 T cell receptor beta chains below come from one sample, sequenced in a study of T cells in Graves' hyperthyroidism and ophthalmopathy. RNA transcripts gave rise to amplified TCR beta CDR3 regions. TCR CDR3 regions were first amplified by RT-PCR with HTBI primers. TCRdb recomputed calls from the multiplex PCR reads with MiXCR, one row per CDR3 protein. The sample lists a few hundred thousand distinct CDR3 sequences; roughly 15% were seen once. The sample comprised blood. The receptors come from a woman aged 45-65 years with Graves' hyperthyroidism that later progressed to Graves' ophthalmopathy.

The chain has TRBV20-1 and TRBJ2-5; D is undetermined. Trimming shortened V by 2 bases and J by 5 bases, and 3 bases separated the two germline ends. The length of the CDR3 is 10 residues. The germline gives CDR1 DFQATT, CDR2 SNEGSKA (reference sequence). The CDR3 coding sequence is TGCAGTGCTAGATACGAGACCCAGTACTTC. Its translation: CSARYETQYF.

This clonotype was observed many times. This chain uses TRBV12-3 or TRBV12-4 with TRBJ2-1; D is unresolved. This CDR3 comprises 13 residues. Trimming removed 2 bases from V and 5 bases from J, with 7 bases in between. The CDR3: CASSLRRDNEQFF. DNA of the CDR3: TGTGCCAGCAGTTTAAGAAGGGACAATGAGCAGTTCTTC.

There are many counts of this clonotype. The rearrangement joins TRBV3-1 to TRBJ2-5; D may be TRBD1 or TRBD2 (5 bases each). V shed 5 bases and J shed 2 bases, with 9 bases lying between them. Per the germline V gene, CDR1 is LGHDT and CDR2 is YNNKEL (reference sequence). The CDR3 runs 13 residues. The CDR3 nucleotides read TGTGCCAGCAGCTGGGGACCACAAGAGACCCAGTACTTC. Protein: CASSWGPQETQYF.

This clonotype was detected many times. J is TRBJ1-3 and V is TRBV6-1; maybe TRBD1 (6 bases). Deletions cut 5 bases from V and 0 bases from J, with 8 bases between. Germline-derived CDR1 and CDR2 are MNHNS and SASEGT. The CDR3 sequence is 14 residues long. The CDR3 coding sequence is TGTGCCAGCAGTACAGGGCCCTCTGGAAACACCATATATTTT. Protein: CASSTGPSGNTIYF.

This clonotype was observed a few times. The rearrangement uses TRBV5-1 and TRBJ1-3; D possibly corresponds to TRBD1 (5 bases). Between the trimmed V and J ends, which lost 4 bases and 0 bases, there was a span of 11 bases. The length of the CDR3 is 15 residues. Germline loops: CDR1 SGHRS, CDR2 YFSETQ. CDR3 sequence (DNA): TGCGCCAGCAGCCGGGACCGCTCCTCTGGAAACACCATATATTTT. Translating it yields CASSRDRSSGNTIYF.

This clonotype was picked up many times. The chain carries TRBV20-1 and TRBJ2-7, with D possibly TRBD2 on 6 matching bases. Germline V CDR1 and CDR2: DFQATT, SNEGSKA (reference sequence). The CDR3 contains 18 residues. V dropped 0 bases and J dropped 0 bases, with 21 bases sitting between them. The DNA for the CDR3 is TGCAGTGCTAGAGATGGGGAGCGGGCGCCCACCTCCTCCTACGAGCAGTACTTC. Amino acid sequence: CSARDGERAPTSSYEQYF.

This clonotype was seen ten or more times. V gene TRBV5-1 combines with J gene TRBJ2-2; a weak D match, TRBD2 (6 bases). Trimming left V 6 bases short and J 4 bases short, with 13 bases between. Germline V gene sequence: CDR1 SGHRS, CDR2 YFSETQ. The CDR3 runs to 14 residues. The CDR3 reads CASTPLGGTGELFF. The DNA of the CDR3 is TGCGCCAGCACCCCTCTGGGGGGCACCGGGGAGCTGTTTTTT. The full variable domain, completed using reference TRBV5-1 and TRBJ2-2, is KAGVTQTPRYLIKTRGQQVTLSCSPISGHRSVSWYQQTPGQGLQFLFEYFSETQRNKGNFPGRFSGRQFSNSRSEMNVSTLELGDSALYLCASTPLGGTGELFFGEGSRLTVL.

This clonotype was detected only once. V usage is TRBV2 and J usage is TRBJ2-7; D unresolved. The CDR3 length is 12 residues. Looked up from germline, CDR1 is SNHLY and CDR2 is FYNNEI. V was shortened by 7 bases and J by 6 bases, with 13 bases between the two germline ends. CDR3 residues: CASTARVPEQYF. In DNA form, the CDR3 reads TGTGCCAGCACCGCAAGGGTACCCGAGCAGTACTTC.

Many counts were recorded for this clonotype. V gene TRBV18 combines with J gene TRBJ1-4; D may be TRBD1 (5 bases). From germline, CDR1 is KGHSH and CDR2 LQKENI. This CDR3 is built from 14 residues. Trimming left V 3 bases short and J 0 bases short, with 5 bases between. Here the CDR3 reads CASSPTATNEKLFF. The CDR3 DNA sequence: TGTGCCAGCTCACCGACAGCAACTAATGAAAAACTGTTTTTT.

This clonotype was counted only a few times. This chain connects TRBV6-1 to TRBJ2-4, with D unclear. Trimming pared 3 bases from V and 0 bases from J, leaving 6 bases between. Germline CDR1 reads MNHNS; CDR2 reads SASEGT. This CDR3 is 14 amino acids long. Here the CDR3 reads CASSDSIAKNIQYF. The CDR3 bases are TGTGCCAGCAGTGATTCAATAGCCAAAAACATTCAGTACTTC.

This clonotype was counted many times. The chain employs TRBV28 and TRBJ2-3, with TRBD2 matching 9 bases. The CDR3 totals 14 residues. Germline assignment: CDR1 MDHEN and CDR2 SYDVKM. Trimming removed 7 bases from V and 5 bases from J; junction bases left unmatched: 7. The CDR3 region has the DNA TGTGCCAGCATGGATAGCGGGAGATTAGATACGCAGTATTTT. Translated: CASMDSGRLDTQYF.

The chain joins TRBV9 to TRBJ1-2, with TRBD1 identical over 7 bases. The CDR3 is made up of 16 amino acids. J lost 3 bases, V lost 3 bases, and 11 bases had no gene match. Germline V gene sequence: CDR1 SGDLS, CDR2 YYNGEE. The CDR3 spells CASSASGDRAYYGYTF. CDR3 DNA sequence: TGTGCCAGCAGCGCCTCTGGCGACAGGGCGTACTATGGCTACACCTTC.

This clonotype was recorded at least ten times. The chain recombines TRBV18 with TRBJ2-2; no firm D call. There are 17 residues in the CDR3. The V and J ends lost 3 bases and 3 bases respectively, with 17 bases between them. CDR1 is KGHSH and CDR2 is LQKENI in the germline V gene. The CDR3 DNA sequence: TGTGCCAGCTCACCGGTCAACGGAGATGGATACACCGGGGAGCTGTTTTTT. Its protein product is CASSPVNGDGYTGELFF.

Notes on this clonotype: A clone one base away is much larger, so this may be a read error. This rearrangement joins TRBV9 to TRBJ2-1; D call uncertain. There are 16 residues in the CDR3. CDR1 is SGDLS and CDR2 is YYNGEE in the germline V gene. Trimming cost V 1 base and J 2 bases, with 13 bases left between them. The CDR3 sequence is CASSVNLGRPYNEQFF. Here the CDR3 DNA reads TGTGCCAGCAGCGTAAATTTGGGCAGGCCCTACAATGAGCAGTTCTTC.

At least ten counts were recorded for this clonotype. The chain employs TRBV12-3 or TRBV12-4 and TRBJ1-3; 7 bases map to TRBD1. The CDR3 spans 14 residues. J gave up 2 bases and V 7 bases, and 5 bases lay outside the gene matches. The CDR3 loop reads CASTGTAAGNTIYF. In DNA, the CDR3 is TGTGCCAGCACCGGGACAGCAGCTGGAAACACCATATATTTT.

This clonotype was seen at least ten times. The V gene is TRBV11-2, the J gene TRBJ2-3, with D perhaps TRBD1 (6 bases). The CDR3 is made up of 16 amino acids. V gave up 3 bases and J gave up 0 bases, with 13 bases separating them. Germline V CDR1 and CDR2: SGHAT, FQNNGV. CDR3 in amino acids: CASSFTGTPSTDTQYF. CDR3 DNA sequence: TGTGCCAGCAGCTTTACCGGGACACCTAGCACAGATACGCAGTATTTT.

This clonotype was seen many times. V is TRBV12-3 or TRBV12-4 and J is TRBJ2-3; D may be TRBD2 (6 bases). The V and J ends lost 1 base and 0 bases respectively, with 14 bases between them. This CDR3 has 17 amino acids. This CDR3 reads CASSLEGWSGSTDTQYF. CDR3 sequence (DNA): TGTGCCAGCAGTTTAGAAGGTTGGAGCGGGAGCACAGATACGCAGTATTTT.

This clonotype showed up many times. The rearrangement links TRBV5-5 to TRBJ1-4; D possibly corresponds to TRBD1 (6 bases). Germline CDR1 reads SGHKS; CDR2 reads YYEKEE (reference sequence). With 7 bases removed from V and 7 bases from J, the gap between germline ends came to 17 bases. There are 14 residues in the CDR3. The CDR3 loop is CASLSGGPGEKLFF. CDR3 nucleotide sequence: TGTGCCAGCCTTTCTGGGGGCCCAGGTGAAAAACTGTTTTTT.

This clonotype was found many times. The chain carries TRBV20-1 and TRBJ1-6, with TRBD1 as a possible D gene (5 bases). The CDR3 spans 15 residues. In germline, CDR1 is DFQATT, CDR2 SNEGSKA (reference sequence). Here the CDR3 DNA reads TGCAGCGCTCCCCGGGGCCAGGTTAATAATTCACCCCTCCACTTT. This translates into CSAPRGQVNNSPLHF.

This clonotype was seen more than once but under ten times. This chain connects TRBV19 to TRBJ2-3, with TRBD2 matching over 11 bases. Trimming removed 5 bases from V and 2 bases from J; junction bases left unmatched: 3. The CDR3 contains 15 residues. Germline loops: CDR1 LNHDA, CDR2 SQIVND (reference sequence). In nucleotides, the CDR3 is TGTGCCAGTAGTGCGACTAGCGGGATCACAGATACGCAGTATTTT. Its translation is CASSATSGITDTQYF. The whole variable domain, remainder taken from reference TRBV19 and TRBJ2-3, is DGGITQSPKYLFRKEGQNVTLSCEQNLNHDAMYWYRQDPGQGLRLIYYSQIVNDFQKGDIAEGYSVSREKKESFPLTVTSAQKNPTAFYLCASSATSGITDTQYFGPGTRLTVL.

This clonotype was counted many times. The chain employs TRBV18 and TRBJ2-5; weak D call: TRBD1 (6 bases). V lost 3 bases and J 2 bases, leaving 10 bases between the germline ends. The CDR3 is 14 amino acids. Per the germline V gene, CDR1 is KGHSH and CDR2 is LQKENI. The CDR3 loop is CASSPRDTQETQYF. The CDR3 DNA reads TGTGCCAGCTCACCCCGGGACACTCAAGAGACCCAGTACTTC.

The table lists this clonotype with many counts. V and J are TRBV3-1 and TRBJ2-7; D not resolved. Trimming cost V 5 bases and J 3 bases, with 11 bases left between them. CDR3 length equals 13 residues. In germline, CDR1 is LGHDT, CDR2 YNNKEL (reference sequence). The CDR3 nucleotides read TGTGCCAGCAGCTTTGGTGGCGACTACGAGCAGTACTTC. It specifies CASSFGGDYEQYF.

This clonotype was seen repeatedly, ten times or more. CDR3 DNA: TGCAGTGCTAGACTTCCCGGGACTAGCGGGAGGAATGAGCAGTTCTTC. Translating it yields CSARLPGTSGRNEQFF. The V and J genes are TRBV20-1 and TRBJ2-1; 15 bases are shared with TRBD2. Germline CDR1 is DFQATT and CDR2 is SNEGSKA (reference sequence). The CDR3 runs to 16 residues. V dropped 2 bases and J dropped 7; count of bases not matched to a gene: 6.

This clonotype was counted ten times or more. The V call is TRBV28, the J call TRBJ2-3; the D gene is possibly TRBD1 (6 bases). CDR3 size: 15 residues. Germline CDR1 reads MDHEN; CDR2 reads SYDVKM. The germline V and J ends were trimmed by 8 bases and 4 bases, with 19 bases remaining between them. Here the CDR3 DNA reads TGTGCCAGCCCGCCCCAGGGGCAGGAGGCAGATACGCAGTATTTT. Its protein product is CASPPQGQEADTQYF.

In its sample, this clonotype was seen many times. The V call is TRBV5-1, the J call TRBJ1-1; tentative D call: TRBD1 (5 bases). This CDR3 region has 14 residues. V was pared by 1 base and J by 0 bases, with 7 bases between. Germline V gives CDR1 SGHRS, CDR2 YFSETQ. The CDR3 DNA reads TGCGCCAGCAGCTTGTTAGGGGTGAACACTGAAGCTTTCTTT. Amino acid sequence: CASSLLGVNTEAFF.

This chain connects TRBV28 to TRBJ2-6; no reliable D call. The CDR3 length is 18 residues. CDR1 is MDHEN and CDR2 is SYDVKM in the germline V gene. Trimming cost V 6 bases and J 2 bases, with 20 bases left between them. CDR3 bases: TGTGCCAGCAGCTCGTTTGGATCGAGGTCCCCTGGGGCCAACGTCCTGACTTTC. Translating it yields CASSSFGSRSPGANVLTF.

This chain links TRBV5-5 with TRBJ2-7; no reliable D call. With 6 bases removed from V and 3 bases from J, the gap between germline ends came to 19 bases. CDR3 length: 15 residues. Germline CDR1 is SGHKS and CDR2 is YYEKEE (reference sequence). CDR3 amino acids: CASTQRQDAFYEQYF. DNA for the CDR3: TGTGCCAGCACCCAGAGGCAGGATGCTTTCTACGAGCAGTACTTC. The entire variable domain, with the rest obtained from reference TRBV5-5 and TRBJ2-7, is as follows: DAGVTQSPTHLIKTRGQQVTLRCSPISGHKSVSWYQQVLGQGPQFIFQYYEKEERGRGNFPDRFSARQFPNYSSELNVNALLLGDSALYLCASTQRQDAFYEQYFGPGTRLTVT.

This clonotype was counted a few times. The CDR3 sequence is CASSVIGGNSPQHF. The CDR3 DNA sequence: TGTGCCAGCAGTGTGATAGGTGGTAACAGCCCCCAGCATTTT. The chain is built from TRBV2 and TRBJ1-5; D is undetermined. The CDR3 loop spans 14 amino acids. CDR1 SNHLY and CDR2 FYNNEI come from the germline V gene. V was pared by 4 bases and J by 10 bases, with 17 bases between.

In this sample, this clonotype turned up many times. This sequence joins TRBV6-1 and TRBJ1-5; unclear D gene. The CDR3 runs 13 residues. Per germline, CDR1 MNHNS and CDR2 SASEGT. Trimming stripped 5 bases from V and 9 bases from J, with 14 bases between. The CDR3 here is CASSPPTVGPQHF. Written as DNA, the CDR3 is TGTGCCAGCAGTCCCCCAACTGTTGGGCCCCAGCATTTT.